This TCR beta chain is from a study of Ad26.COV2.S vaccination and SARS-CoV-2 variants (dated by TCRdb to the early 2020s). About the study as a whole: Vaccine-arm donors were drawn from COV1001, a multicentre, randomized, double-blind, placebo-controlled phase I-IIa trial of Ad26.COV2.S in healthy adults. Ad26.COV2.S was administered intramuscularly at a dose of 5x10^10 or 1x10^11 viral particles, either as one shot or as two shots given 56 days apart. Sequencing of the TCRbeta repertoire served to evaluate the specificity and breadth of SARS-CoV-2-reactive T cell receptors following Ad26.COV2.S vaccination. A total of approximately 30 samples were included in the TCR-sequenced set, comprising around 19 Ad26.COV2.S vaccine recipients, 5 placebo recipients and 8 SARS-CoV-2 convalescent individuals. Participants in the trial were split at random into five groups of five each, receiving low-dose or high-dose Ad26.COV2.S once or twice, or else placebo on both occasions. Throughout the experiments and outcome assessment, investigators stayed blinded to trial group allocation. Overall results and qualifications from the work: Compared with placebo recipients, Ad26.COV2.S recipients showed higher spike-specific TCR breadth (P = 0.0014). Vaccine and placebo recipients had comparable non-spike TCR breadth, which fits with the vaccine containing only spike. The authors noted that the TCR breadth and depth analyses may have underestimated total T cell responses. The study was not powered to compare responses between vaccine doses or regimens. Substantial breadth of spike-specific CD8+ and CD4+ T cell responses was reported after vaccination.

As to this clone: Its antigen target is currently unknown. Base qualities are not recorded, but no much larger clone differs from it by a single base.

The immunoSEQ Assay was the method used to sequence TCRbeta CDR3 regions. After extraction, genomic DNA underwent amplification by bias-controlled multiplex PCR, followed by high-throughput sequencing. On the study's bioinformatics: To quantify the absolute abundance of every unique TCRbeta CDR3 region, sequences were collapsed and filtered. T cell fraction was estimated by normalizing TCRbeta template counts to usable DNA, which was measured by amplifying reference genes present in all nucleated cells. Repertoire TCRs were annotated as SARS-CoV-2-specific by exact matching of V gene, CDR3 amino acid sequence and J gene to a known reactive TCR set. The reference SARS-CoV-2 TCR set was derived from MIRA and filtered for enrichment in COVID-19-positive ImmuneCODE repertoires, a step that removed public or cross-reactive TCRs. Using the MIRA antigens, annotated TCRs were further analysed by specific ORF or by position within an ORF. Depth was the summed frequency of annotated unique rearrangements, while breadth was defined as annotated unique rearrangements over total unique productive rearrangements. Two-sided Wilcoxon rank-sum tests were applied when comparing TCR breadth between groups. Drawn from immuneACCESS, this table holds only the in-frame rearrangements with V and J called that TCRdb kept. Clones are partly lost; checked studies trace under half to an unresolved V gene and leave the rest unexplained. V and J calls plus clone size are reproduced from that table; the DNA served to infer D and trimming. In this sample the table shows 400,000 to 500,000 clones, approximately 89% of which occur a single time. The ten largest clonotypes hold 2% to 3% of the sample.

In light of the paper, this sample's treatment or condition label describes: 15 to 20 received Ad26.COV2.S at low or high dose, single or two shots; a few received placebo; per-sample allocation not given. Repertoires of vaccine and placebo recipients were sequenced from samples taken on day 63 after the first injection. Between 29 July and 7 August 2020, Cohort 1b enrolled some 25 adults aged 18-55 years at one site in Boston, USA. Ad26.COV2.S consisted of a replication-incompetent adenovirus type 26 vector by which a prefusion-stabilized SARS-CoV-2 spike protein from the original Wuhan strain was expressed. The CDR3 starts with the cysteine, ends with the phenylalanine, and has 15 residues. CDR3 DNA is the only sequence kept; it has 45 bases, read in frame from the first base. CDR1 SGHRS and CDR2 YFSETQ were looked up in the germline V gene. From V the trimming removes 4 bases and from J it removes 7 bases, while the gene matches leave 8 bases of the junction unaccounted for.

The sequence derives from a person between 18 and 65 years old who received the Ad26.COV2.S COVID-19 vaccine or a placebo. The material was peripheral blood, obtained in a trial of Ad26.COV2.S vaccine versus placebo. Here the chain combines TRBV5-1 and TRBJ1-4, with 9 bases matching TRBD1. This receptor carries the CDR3 CASSETGGEGEKLFF. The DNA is TGCGCCAGCAGCGAGACAGGGGGAGAGGGTGAAAAACTGTTTTTT.